Listed below are T cell receptor beta chains from one sample, sequenced in a study of cytomegalovirus exposure and HLA in healthy donors. Here immunoSEQ multiplex PCR was the method, and the copy in TCRdb shows in-frame clones only, minus some. Among some 140,000 clones listed, around 80% were seen once. Material: PBMCs. All receptors derive from a man in his forties or fifties in good health and CMV-seropositive. Each CDR3 is given with its conserved first and last residue. D genes are given only for firm matches. The listing skips clone size in some rows; elsewhere it reads once, few, many or a size class.

j_gene | d_gene | v_gene | abundance | CDR3aa | CDR3nt
TRBJ2-3 | TRBD2 | TRBV7-3 | - | CASSPGPGGTQYF | TGTGCCAGCAGCCCCGGGCCGGGGGGTACGCAGTATTTT
TRBJ1-2 | - | TRBV28 | few | CASRTQGYYGYTF | TGTGCCAGCAGGACACAGGGATACTATGGCTACACCTTC
TRBJ2-3 | - | TRBV4-1 | - | CASSQDPATDTQYF | TGCGCCAGCAGCCAAGATCCAGCGACAGATACGCAGTATTTT
TRBJ1-1 | - | TRBV30 | - | CAWSVLTFMNTEAFF | TGTGCCTGGAGTGTACTTACCTTCATGAACACTGAAGCTTTCTTT
TRBJ2-7 | - | TRBV18 | - | CASSYRVNYEQYF | TGTGCCAGCTCGTACAGGGTCAACTACGAGCAGTACTTC
TRBJ1-3 | - | TRBV13 | - | CASSRGGFGNTIYF | TGTGCCAGCAGCCGCGGGGGGTTTGGAAACACCATATATTTT
TRBJ2-3 | TRBD2 | TRBV5-3 | - | CARSLPKGLAGLSTDTQYF | TGTGCCAGAAGCTTGCCTAAAGGACTAGCGGGATTAAGCACAGATACGCAGTATTTT
TRBJ1-1 | - | TRBV28 | - | CASSPAGASGNTEAFF | TGTGCCAGCAGTCCGGCAGGGGCCTCAGGGAACACTGAAGCTTTCTTT
TRBJ2-2 | - | TRBV5-1 | - | CASSLEGETGELFF | TGCGCCAGCAGCTTGGAGGGGGAAACCGGGGAGCTGTTTTTT
TRBJ2-3 | - | TRBV7-6 | - | CASSLVAPPYNTQYF | TGTGCCAGCAGCTTAGTTGCACCCCCCTATAATACGCAGTATTTT
TRBJ2-7 | - | TRBV5-1 | - | CASSLGLSKGSYEQYF | TGCGCCAGCAGCTTGGGACTATCTAAGGGTTCCTACGAGCAGTACTTC
TRBJ2-7 | TRBD2 | TRBV11-2 | - | CASGLGLAGNYEQYF | TGTGCCAGCGGCCTCGGACTAGCGGGAAACTACGAGCAGTACTTC
TRBJ2-2 | TRBD2 | TRBV2 | large | CASKWTRNQINTGELFF | TGTGCCAGCAAATGGACTAGAAATCAAATAAACACCGGGGAGCTGTTTTTT
TRBJ1-6 | - | TRBV21-1 | - | CASSKVWYGRRGMNSPLHF | TGTGCCAGCAGCAAAGTTTGGTATGGTAGGAGGGGTATGAATTCACCCCTCCACTTT
TRBJ2-1 | TRBD2 | TRBV4-1 | - | CASRTSGVDEQFF | TGCGCCAGCAGGACTAGCGGGGTCGATGAGCAGTTCTTC
TRBJ1-5 | - | TRBV15 | - | CATSRPVGGNQPQHF | TGTGCCACCAGCAGACCAGTCGGGGGCAATCAGCCCCAGCATTTT
TRBJ1-1 | - | TRBV27 | - | CASRRGTEAFF | TGTGCCAGCAGGCGAGGGACTGAAGCTTTCTTT
TRBJ1-3 | - | TRBV4-1 | - | CASSRSRTAGGSGNTIYF | TGCGCCAGCAGCCGATCTCGGACAGCCGGAGGCTCTGGAAACACCATATATTTT
TRBJ2-1 | TRBD2 | TRBV15 | - | CATSSLAAAINEQFF | TGTGCCACCAGCAGCCTAGCGGCAGCAATCAATGAGCAGTTCTTC
TRBJ1-3 | - | TRBV29-1 | - | CSVQVGTNSGNTIYF | TGCAGCGTTCAAGTGGGGACAAACTCTGGAAACACCATATATTTT
TRBJ1-5 | - | TRBV5-8 | few | CASSQQGHSNQPQHF | TGTGCCAGCAGCCAGCAGGGTCATAGCAATCAGCCCCAGCATTTT
TRBJ2-1 | TRBD2 | TRBV9 | - | CASRATSGPHNEQFF | TGTGCCAGCAGGGCGACTAGCGGGCCTCACAATGAGCAGTTCTTC
TRBJ1-2 | TRBD1 | TRBV6-5 | - | CASSYRGQGLGYTF | TGTGCCAGCAGTTATCGGGGACAGGGCCTTGGCTACACCTTC
TRBJ2-7 | TRBD1 | TRBV10-2 | few | CASSERNRGIYEQYF | TGCGCCAGCAGTGAACGGAACAGGGGAATCTACGAGCAGTACTTC
TRBJ2-1 | TRBD2 | TRBV6-5 | few | CASSYGLEVRNEQFF | TGTGCCAGCAGCTACGGACTAGAGGTTCGCAATGAGCAGTTCTTC
TRBJ2-7 | - | TRBV13 | - | CASSLNPASSYEQYF | TGTGCCAGCAGCTTGAACCCAGCGAGCTCCTACGAGCAGTACTTC
TRBJ1-5 | - | TRBV7-2 | - | CASSPTGWAQPQHF | TGTGCCAGCAGCCCCACAGGGTGGGCGCAGCCCCAGCATTTT
TRBJ2-5 | - | TRBV2 | - | CASSETLAETQYF | TGTGCCAGCAGTGAAACCCTAGCGGAGACCCAGTACTTC
TRBJ2-5 | - | TRBV7-6 | - | CASSLVGQRGETQYF | TGTGCCAGCAGCTTAGTAGGACAGAGAGGAGAGACCCAGTACTTC
TRBJ1-4 | - | TRBV7-9 | - | CASSFGRTNEKLFF | TGTGCCAGCAGCTTTGGGAGGACTAATGAAAAACTGTTTTTT
TRBJ1-5 | TRBD1 | TRBV4-1 | few | CASSQTGPGNQPQHF | TGCGCCAGCAGCCAGACAGGGCCCGGCAATCAGCCCCAGCATTTT
TRBJ2-7 | - | TRBV5-4 | - | CASSPGWGAYEQYF | TGTGCCAGCAGCCCCGGTTGGGGGGCCTACGAGCAGTACTTC
TRBJ1-6 | - | TRBV11-2 | - | CASSPPGRHSPLHF | TGTGCCAGCAGCCCTCCAGGGCGGCATTCACCCCTCCATTTT
TRBJ1-4 | - | TRBV15 | once | CATSRDVGANEKLFF | TGTGCCACCAGCAGAGATGTGGGGGCGAATGAAAAACTGTTTTTT
TRBJ1-4 | - | TRBV6-6 | - | CASSYGREKLFF | TGTGCCAGCAGTTACGGCAGGGAAAAACTGTTTTTT
TRBJ1-2 | TRBD1 | TRBV28 | - | CASRGTGESGYTF | TGTGCCAGCCGAGGGACAGGGGAATCTGGCTACACCTTC
TRBJ1-3 | TRBD1 | TRBV5-6 | - | CASSWGQGRSGNTIYF | TGTGCCAGCAGCTGGGGACAGGGGCGCTCTGGAAACACCATATATTTT
TRBJ1-1 | - | TRBV7-2 | - | CASRLNSLNTEAFF | TGTGCCAGCAGGCTTAACTCTCTGAACACTGAAGCTTTCTTT
TRBJ2-2 | TRBD2 | TRBV5-1 | - | CASSLGGRASDGELFF | TGCGCCAGCAGCTTGGGTGGGAGGGCCTCGGACGGGGAGCTGTTTTTT
TRBJ1-1 | - | TRBV18 | - | CASSPPGRVNTEAFF | TGTGCCAGCTCACCACCGGGCAGGGTGAACACTGAAGCTTTCTTT
TRBJ2-6 | - | TRBV5-5 | - | CATAATGANVLTF | TGTGCCACGGCGGCTACCGGGGCCAACGTCCTGACTTTC
TRBJ1-1 | - | TRBV11-2 | - | CASSLALPGTEAFF | TGTGCCAGCAGCTTAGCACTCCCGGGGACTGAAGCTTTCTTT
TRBJ2-7 | - | TRBV6-5 | - | CASSRSRGSYEQYF | TGTGCCAGCAGCCGCTCCCGGGGTTCATACGAGCAGTACTTC
TRBJ2-2 | - | TRBV5-4 | - | CASSPGRQGGPGELFF | TGTGCCAGCAGCCCCGGTCGACAGGGAGGCCCCGGGGAGCTGTTTTTT
TRBJ2-7 | TRBD1 | TRBV11-2 | once | CASSLDRGIPYEQYF | TGTGCCAGCAGCTTAGACAGGGGGATACCCTACGAGCAGTACTTC
TRBJ2-5 | TRBD2 | TRBV15 | many | CATSRDLLARQETQYF | TGTGCCACCAGCAGAGACCTACTAGCGAGACAAGAGACCCAGTACTTC
TRBJ2-1 | TRBD2 | TRBV14 | - | CARREALHEQFF | TGTGCCAGACGGGAGGCCCTCCATGAGCAGTTCTTC
TRBJ1-2 | TRBD1 | TRBV6-5 | once | CASSYSVGTGRYGYTF | TGTGCCAGCAGTTACTCCGTGGGGACAGGCAGATATGGCTACACCTTC
TRBJ1-2 | - | TRBV4-1 | - | CASSQRRLIYTF | TGCGCCAGCAGCCAAAGGAGGCTCATCTACACCTTC
TRBJ1-5 | TRBD1 | TRBV6-1 | - | CASSRGQGNQPQHF | TGTGCCAGCAGTCGGGGACAGGGGAATCAGCCCCAGCATTTT
TRBJ2-5 | - | TRBV9 | - | CASSPYGSAETQYF | TGTGCCAGCAGCCCCTACGGGTCCGCAGAGACCCAGTACTTC
TRBJ1-3 | TRBD1 | TRBV6-1 | - | CASRESGQGWYSSGNTIYF | TGTGCCAGCAGGGAATCGGGACAGGGATGGTACAGCTCTGGAAACACCATATATTTT
TRBJ1-4 | - | TRBV19 | - | CASSIKVDSGRKLFF | TGTGCCAGTAGTATAAAGGTCGACAGCGGGCGGAAACTGTTTTTT
TRBJ2-7 | TRBD2 | TRBV19 | - | CASSMYRTSGSNYAYEQYF | TGTGCCAGTAGTATGTATAGGACTAGCGGGTCGAATTACGCCTACGAGCAGTACTTC
TRBJ2-7 | TRBD2 | TRBV5-6 | - | CASSLAGGYSYEQYF | TGTGCCAGCAGCTTAGCGGGAGGGTACTCCTACGAGCAGTACTTC
TRBJ2-5 | - | TRBV7-3 | - | CASSRGSTETQYF | TGTGCCAGCAGCCGAGGGTCTACCGAGACCCAGTACTTC
TRBJ2-3 | TRBD1 | TRBV5-8 | - | CASSAGTGSTDTQYF | TGTGCCAGCAGCGCCGGGACAGGGAGCACAGATACGCAGTATTTT